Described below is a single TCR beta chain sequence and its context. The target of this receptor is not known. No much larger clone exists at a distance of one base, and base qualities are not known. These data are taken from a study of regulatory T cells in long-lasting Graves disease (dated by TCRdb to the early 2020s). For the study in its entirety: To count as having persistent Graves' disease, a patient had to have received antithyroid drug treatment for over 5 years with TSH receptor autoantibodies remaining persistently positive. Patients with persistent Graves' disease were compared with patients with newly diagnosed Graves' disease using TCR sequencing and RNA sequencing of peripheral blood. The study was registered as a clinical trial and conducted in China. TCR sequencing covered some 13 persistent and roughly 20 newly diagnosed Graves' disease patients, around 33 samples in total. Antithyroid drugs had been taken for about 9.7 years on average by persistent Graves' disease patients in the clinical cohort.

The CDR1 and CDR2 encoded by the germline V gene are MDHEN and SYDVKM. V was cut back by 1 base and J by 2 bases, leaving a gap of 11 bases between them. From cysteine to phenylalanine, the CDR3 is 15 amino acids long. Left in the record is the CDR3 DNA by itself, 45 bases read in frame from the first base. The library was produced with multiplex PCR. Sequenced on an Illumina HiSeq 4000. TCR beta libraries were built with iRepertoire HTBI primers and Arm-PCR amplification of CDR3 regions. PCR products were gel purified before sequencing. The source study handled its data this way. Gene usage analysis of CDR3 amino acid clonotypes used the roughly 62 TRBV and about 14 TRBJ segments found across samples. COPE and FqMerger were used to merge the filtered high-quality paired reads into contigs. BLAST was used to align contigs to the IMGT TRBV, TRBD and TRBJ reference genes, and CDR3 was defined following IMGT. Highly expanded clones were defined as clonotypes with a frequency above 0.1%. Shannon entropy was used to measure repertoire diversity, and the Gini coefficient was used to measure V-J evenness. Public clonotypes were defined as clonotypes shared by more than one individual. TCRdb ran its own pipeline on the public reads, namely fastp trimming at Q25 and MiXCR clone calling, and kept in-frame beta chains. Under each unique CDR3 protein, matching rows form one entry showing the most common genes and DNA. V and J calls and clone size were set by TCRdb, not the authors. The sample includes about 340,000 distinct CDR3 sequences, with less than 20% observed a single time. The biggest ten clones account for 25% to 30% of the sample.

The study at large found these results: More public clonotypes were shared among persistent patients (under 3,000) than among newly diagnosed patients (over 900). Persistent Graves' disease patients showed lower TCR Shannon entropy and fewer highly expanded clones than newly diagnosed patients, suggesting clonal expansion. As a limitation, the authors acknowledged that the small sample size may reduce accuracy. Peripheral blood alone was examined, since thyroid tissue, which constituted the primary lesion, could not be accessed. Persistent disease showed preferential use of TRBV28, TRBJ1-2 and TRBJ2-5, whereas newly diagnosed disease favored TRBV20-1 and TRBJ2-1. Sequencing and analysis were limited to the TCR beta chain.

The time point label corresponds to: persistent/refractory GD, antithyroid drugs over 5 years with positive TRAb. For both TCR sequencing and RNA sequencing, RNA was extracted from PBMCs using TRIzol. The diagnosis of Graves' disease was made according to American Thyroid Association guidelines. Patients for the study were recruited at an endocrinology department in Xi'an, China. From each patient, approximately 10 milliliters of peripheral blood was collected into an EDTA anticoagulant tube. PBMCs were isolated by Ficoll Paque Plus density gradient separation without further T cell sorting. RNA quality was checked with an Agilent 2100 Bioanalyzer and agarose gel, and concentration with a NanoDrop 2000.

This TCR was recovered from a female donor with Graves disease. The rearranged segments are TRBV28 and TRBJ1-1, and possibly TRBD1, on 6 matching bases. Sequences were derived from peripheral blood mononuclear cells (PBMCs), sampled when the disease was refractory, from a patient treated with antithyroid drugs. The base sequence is TGTGCCAGCAGTTTATACTCAGGGGTAAACACTGAAGCTTTCTTT. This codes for CASSLYSGVNTEAFF.